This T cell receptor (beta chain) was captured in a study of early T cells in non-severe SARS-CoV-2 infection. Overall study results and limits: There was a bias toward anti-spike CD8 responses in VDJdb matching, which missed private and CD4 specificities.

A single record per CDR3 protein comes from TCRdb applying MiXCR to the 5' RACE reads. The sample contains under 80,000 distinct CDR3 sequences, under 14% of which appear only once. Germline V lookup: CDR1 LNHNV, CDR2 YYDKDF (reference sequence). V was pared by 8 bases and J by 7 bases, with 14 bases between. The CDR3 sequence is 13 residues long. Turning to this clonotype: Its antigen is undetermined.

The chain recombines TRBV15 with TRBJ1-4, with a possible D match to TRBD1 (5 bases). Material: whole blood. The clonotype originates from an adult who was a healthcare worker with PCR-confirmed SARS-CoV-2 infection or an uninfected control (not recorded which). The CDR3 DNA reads TGTGCCACCGAGGCCAGGGAGAGTGAAAAACTGTTTTTT. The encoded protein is CATEARESEKLFF.